The clone carrying this TCR beta chain has only a few counts. Its antigen is still unknown. CDR1 is ENHRY and CDR2 is SYGVKD in the germline V gene. This CDR3 is built from 15 residues. The trim removed 4 bases at V and 0 bases at J, leaving 3 bases unmatched. This sample stems from a study of early T cells in non-severe SARS-CoV-2 infection. About the research overall: Bulk RNA from unsorted whole blood was sequenced; chains were unpaired. Whole-study results and caveats: Private and CD4 specificities were missed by VDJdb matching, skewed to anti-spike CD8.

As part of library construction, unique molecular identifiers were attached to individual cDNA molecules. TCRdb re-called the 5' RACE reads with MiXCR, one entry per CDR3 protein. Here the sample spans about 110,000 distinct CDR3 sequences, roughly 12% being singletons. This chain links TRBV10-3 with TRBJ1-1, with TRBD1 identical over 9 bases. Sequencing was performed on whole blood, taken at baseline. This sequence originates from an adult who was a healthcare worker with PCR-confirmed SARS-CoV-2 infection or an uninfected control (not recorded which). CDR3 residues: CAISGGQGLNTEAFF. The CDR3 DNA sequence: TGTGCCATCAGTGGGGGACAGGGACTGAACACTGAAGCTTTCTTT.